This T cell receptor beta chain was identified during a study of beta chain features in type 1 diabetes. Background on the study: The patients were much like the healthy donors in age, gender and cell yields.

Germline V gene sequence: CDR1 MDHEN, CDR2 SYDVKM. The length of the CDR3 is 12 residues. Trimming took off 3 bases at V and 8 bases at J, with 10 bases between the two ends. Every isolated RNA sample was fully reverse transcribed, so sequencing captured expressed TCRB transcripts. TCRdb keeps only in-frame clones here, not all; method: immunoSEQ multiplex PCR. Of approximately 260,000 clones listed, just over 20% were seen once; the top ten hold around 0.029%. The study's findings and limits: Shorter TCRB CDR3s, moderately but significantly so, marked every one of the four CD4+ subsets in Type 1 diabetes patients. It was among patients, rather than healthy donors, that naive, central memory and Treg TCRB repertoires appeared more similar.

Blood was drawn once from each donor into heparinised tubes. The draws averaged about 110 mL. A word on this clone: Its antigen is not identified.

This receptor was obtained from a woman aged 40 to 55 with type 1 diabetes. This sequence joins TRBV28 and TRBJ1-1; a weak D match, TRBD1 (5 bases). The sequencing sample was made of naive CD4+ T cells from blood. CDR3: CASSFSGREAFF. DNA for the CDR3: TGTGCCAGCAGTTTTTCAGGGCGGGAAGCTTTCTTT.